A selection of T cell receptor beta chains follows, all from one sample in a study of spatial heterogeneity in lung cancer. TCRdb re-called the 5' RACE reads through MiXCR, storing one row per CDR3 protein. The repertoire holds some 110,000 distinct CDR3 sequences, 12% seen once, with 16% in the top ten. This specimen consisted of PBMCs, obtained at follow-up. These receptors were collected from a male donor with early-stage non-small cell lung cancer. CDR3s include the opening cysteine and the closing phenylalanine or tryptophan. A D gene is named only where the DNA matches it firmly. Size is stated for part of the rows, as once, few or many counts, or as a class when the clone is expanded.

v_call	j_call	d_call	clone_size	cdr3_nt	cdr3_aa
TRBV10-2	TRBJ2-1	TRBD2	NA	TGCGCCAGCAGTGAGTCGATCCCTCTAGCGGGAAGCTCCTACAATGAGCAGTTCTTC	CASSESIPLAGSSYNEQFF
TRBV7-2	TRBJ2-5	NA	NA	TGTGCCAGCAGTGTGCTGGGGGCGGCAGAGACCCAGTACTTC	CASSVLGAAETQYF
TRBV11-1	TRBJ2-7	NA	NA	TGTGCCAGCAGCTTAGCCGTGAGGACCTCGACCTACGAGCAGTACTTC	CASSLAVRTSTYEQYF
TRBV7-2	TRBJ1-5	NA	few	TGTGCCAGCAGCTTAGTACAGAGGGAACAGCCCCAGCATTTT	CASSLVQREQPQHF
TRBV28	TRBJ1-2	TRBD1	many	TGTGCCAGCAGGGTGGGACAGGGGCCCTATGGCTACACCTTC	CASRVGQGPYGYTF
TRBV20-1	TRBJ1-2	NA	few	TGCAGTGCTAGAGACAGGGGTTTCTATGGCTACACCTTC	CSARDRGFYGYTF
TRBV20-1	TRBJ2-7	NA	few	TGCAGTGCTAGAGATACGGCAAATCACTACGAGCAGTACTTC	CSARDTANHYEQYF
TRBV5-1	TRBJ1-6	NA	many	TGCGCCAGCAGCTTGGCATCAAGGTCACCCCTCCACTTT	CASSLASRSPLHF
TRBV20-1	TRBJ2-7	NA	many	TGCAGTGCCGGTCCCGAGGGGTACGAGCAGTACTTC	CSAGPEGYEQYF
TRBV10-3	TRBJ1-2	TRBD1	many	TGTGCCATCAGTGAGCCGGGACAGGGGGCTTCGTATGGCTACACCTTC	CAISEPGQGASYGYTF
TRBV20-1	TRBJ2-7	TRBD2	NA	TGCAGTGCTTCAGCGGGAACTAGACGGGAGCAGTACTTC	CSASAGTRREQYF
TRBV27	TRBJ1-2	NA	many	TGTGCCAGCAGTTCCATAACCGGGGGTATGAGGGCCTATGGCTACACCTTC	CASSSITGGMRAYGYTF
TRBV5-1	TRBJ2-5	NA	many	TGCGCCAGCAGCTTAAGGACTACGGCGGAGACCCAGTACTTC	CASSLRTTAETQYF
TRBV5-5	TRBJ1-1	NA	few	TGTGCCAGCAGCCCTTTGGCAGTCCCCTCTGAAGCTTTCTTT	CASSPLAVPSEAFF
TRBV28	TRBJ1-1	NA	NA	TGTGCCAGCAGTTTAGGCAGGATGAACACTGAAGCTTTCTTT	CASSLGRMNTEAFF
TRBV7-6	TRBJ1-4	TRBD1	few	TGTGCCAGCAGCCGCGCGACAGGGCATGAAAAACTGTTTTTT	CASSRATGHEKLFF
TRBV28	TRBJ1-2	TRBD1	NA	TGTGCCAGCAGTATCTGGACAGGGGGCGCAGACGGCTACACCTTC	CASSIWTGGADGYTF
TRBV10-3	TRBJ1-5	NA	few	TGTGCCATCAGTGAGTCCAGGATGGATCAGCCCCAGCATTTT	CAISESRMDQPQHF
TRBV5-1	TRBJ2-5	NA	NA	TGCGCCAGCAGAGGAATGGAGACCCAGTACTTC	CASRGMETQYF
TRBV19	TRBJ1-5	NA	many	TGTGCCAGTAGAGGGGTAAGTCAGCCCCAGCATTTT	CASRGVSQPQHF
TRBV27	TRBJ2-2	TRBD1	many	TGTGCCAGCAGTTTAGACAGGGTCGCCACCGGGGAGCTGTTTTTT	CASSLDRVATGELFF
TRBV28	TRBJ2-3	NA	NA	TGTGCCAGCAGTTTAAGGTCAGGGAATACAGATACGCAGTATTTT	CASSLRSGNTDTQYF
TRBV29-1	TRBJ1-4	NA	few	TGCAGCGTGTCCACTAGCGATGAAAAACTGTTTTTT	CSVSTSDEKLFF
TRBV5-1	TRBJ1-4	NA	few	TGCGCCAGCAGCTTCGGCAGGGGAAACGGTAATGAAAAACTGTTTTTT	CASSFGRGNGNEKLFF
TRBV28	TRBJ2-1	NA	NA	TGTGCCAGCAGACCCCCAGGCAGGGCAAACAATGAGCAGTTCTTC	CASRPPGRANNEQFF
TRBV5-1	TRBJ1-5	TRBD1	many	TGCGCCAGCAGCTCGACAGGGGGCAATCAGCCCCAGCATTTT	CASSSTGGNQPQHF
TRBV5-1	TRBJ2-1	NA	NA	TGCGCCAGCAGCTTATCAGGACAGTCCTACAATGAGCAGTTCTTC	CASSLSGQSYNEQFF
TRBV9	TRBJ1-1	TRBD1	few	TGTGCCAGCAGCGCGGAGGACAGGGCTACTGAAGCTTTCTTT	CASSAEDRATEAFF
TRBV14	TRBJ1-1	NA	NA	TGTGCCAGCAGCCCTTACCGCGCGGGGTGGAACACTGAAGCTTTCTTT	CASSPYRAGWNTEAFF